What follows are 30 T cell receptor beta chains derived from one specimen sequenced in a study of neurological immune-mediated disorders. TCRdb re-called the 5' RACE reads with MiXCR, one entry per CDR3 protein. The sample consists of over 45,000 distinct CDR3 sequences, about 3.5% of them appearing once. The sample was PBMCs. The receptors stem from a man aged 35 to 55 with multiple sclerosis.

Many counts were recorded for this clonotype. The rearrangement joins TRBV12-3 or TRBV12-4 to TRBJ1-5; D is unresolved. The CDR3 loop spans 14 amino acids. V was shortened by 5 bases and J by 2 bases, with 10 bases between the two germline ends. The CDR3 DNA reads as TGTGCCAGCAGTCTCGGGCGGGGCAATCAGCCCCAGCATTTT. Translating gives CASSLGRGNQPQHF.

V is TRBV6-5 and J is TRBJ2-5; TRBD1 might be the D (5 bases). V was trimmed by 1 base and J by 2 bases, leaving 11 bases between them. Germline V CDR1 and CDR2: MNHEY, SVGAGI. CDR3 length: 15 amino acids. This CDR3 is CASSYLLSGQETQYF. The CDR3 DNA reads as TGTGCCAGCAGTTACTTATTATCAGGGCAAGAGACCCAGTACTTC.

The table lists this clonotype with many counts. The chain joins TRBV6-5 to TRBJ2-5; 12 nucleotides line up with TRBD2. V lost 0 bases and J lost 5; bases outside the gene matches: 4. Germline V CDR1 and CDR2: MNHEY, SVGAGI. The CDR3 is 16 residues long. The CDR3 loop reads CASSYSRLAGAETQYF. The DNA of the CDR3 is TGTGCCAGCAGTTACTCGAGACTAGCGGGGGCCGAGACCCAGTACTTC.

Notes on this clonotype: One base away lies a much larger clone, so this may be a sequencing read error. The chain joins TRBV5-5 to TRBJ2-7; the match to TRBD2 covers 14 bases. This CDR3 contains 17 residues. Germline V lookup: CDR1 SGHKS, CDR2 YYEKEE (reference sequence). The J segment lost 2 bases and the V segment lost 4 bases, leaving 8 bases of the junction unmatched. The chain's CDR3 is CASSPGLAGVYTYEQYF. DNA of the CDR3: TGTGCCAGCAGCCCGGGACTAGCGGGGGTTTACACCTACGAGCAGTACTTC.

This clonotype has at least ten counts. The rearrangement joins TRBV5-5 to TRBJ1-4, with no clear D. Trimming removed 1 base from V and 3 bases from J, with 4 bases in between. Germline V lookup: CDR1 SGHKS, CDR2 YYEKEE (reference sequence). The CDR3 runs 13 residues. For the CDR3, the DNA is TGTGCCAGCAGCTTGCTCTCTAATGAAAAACTGTTTTTT. Translated: CASSLLSNEKLFF.

Comments on this clonotype: A much larger clone is a single base away; this may be a read error. The CDR3 does not close with the conserved phenylalanine or tryptophan, likely indicating a read error. The CDR3 sequence: CSVAGQLKVTQYI. The CDR3, as DNA: TGCAGCGTAGCGGGACAGCTTAAGGTGACCCAGTACATC. The genes are TRBV29-1 and TRBJ2-5; D may match TRBD1 or TRBD2 (7 bases each). Trimming removed 6 bases from V and 7 bases from J, with 18 bases in between. This CDR3 has 13 residues. Germline CDR1 SQVTM, CDR2 ANQGSEA.

This clonotype appeared many times. This sequence joins TRBV20-1 and TRBJ2-1; D remains unclear. V was clipped by 0 bases and J by 0 bases, with 15 bases between them. The CDR3 has 17 amino acids. Germline V CDR1 and CDR2: DFQATT, SNEGSKA (reference sequence). As DNA, the CDR3 is TGCAGTGCTAGAGATTGGTCAGGCCGCCTCTCCTACAATGAGCAGTTCTTC. It specifies CSARDWSGRLSYNEQFF.

This clonotype has ten or more counts. One junction end does not reproduce the germline sequence, and a read error may be involved. The J gene is TRBJ1-5, the V gene TRBV5-5; no firm D call. Germline-derived CDR1 and CDR2 are SGHKS and YYEKEE (reference sequence). The CDR3 consists of 14 residues. The CDR3 is CASSLGAGDQPQNF. CDR3 nucleotide sequence: TGTGCCAGCAGCTTGGGGGCAGGCGATCAGCCCCAGAATTTT. The full variable domain, its missing parts supplied by reference TRBV5-5 and TRBJ1-5, is DAGVTQSPTHLIKTRGQQVTLRCSPISGHKSVSWYQQVLGQGPQFIFQYYEKEERGRGNFPDRFSARQFPNYSSELNVNALLLGDSALYLCASSLGAGDQPQNFGDGTRLSIL.

This clonotype was detected ten times or more. The chain has TRBV15 and TRBJ1-2; 8 nucleotides line up with TRBD1. Germline V gene lookup returns CDR1 LNHNV and CDR2 YYDKDF (reference sequence). Trimming cost V 0 bases and J 3 bases; bases outside gene matches: 9. This CDR3 has 17 residues. CDR3 residues: CATSRDQGATGYYGYTF. The CDR3 nucleotides are TGTGCCACCAGCAGAGATCAGGGGGCGACAGGGTACTATGGCTACACCTTC.

This clonotype was observed at least ten times. V is TRBV3-1 and J is TRBJ2-1; 9 nucleotides agree with TRBD2. The CDR3 contains 15 residues. V shed 6 bases, J shed 6 bases, and the junction held 9 bases outside the gene matches. Germline V gene sequence: CDR1 LGHDT, CDR2 YNNKEL (reference sequence). CDR3 in DNA: TGTGCCAGCAGTCCCGTGCTAGCGGGAAGCAATGAGCAGTTCTTC. This encodes CASSPVLAGSNEQFF.

Details on this clonotype: A much more abundant neighbour one base away suggests this may be a read error. The V gene is TRBV5-1, the J gene TRBJ2-1; weak D call: TRBD2 (5 bases). The V and J ends lost 2 bases and 2 bases respectively, with 11 bases between them. Germline V lookup: CDR1 SGHRS, CDR2 YFSETQ. This CDR3 comprises 15 residues. The CDR3 loop reads CASSLEGGTYNEQFF. The CDR3 bases are TGCGCCAGCAGCTTAGAGGGTGGTACCTACAATGAGCAGTTCTTC. Full variable domain (outside the CDR3, taken from reference TRBV5-1 and TRBJ2-1): KAGVTQTPRYLIKTRGQQVTLSCSPISGHRSVSWYQQTPGQGLQFLFEYFSETQRNKGNFPGRFSGRQFSNSRSEMNVSTLELGDSALYLCASSLEGGTYNEQFFGPGTRLTVL.

This clonotype was detected ten times or more. The gene calls are TRBV20-1 and TRBJ2-7; D is possibly TRBD2 (5 bases). Germline V CDR1 and CDR2: DFQATT, SNEGSKA (reference sequence). Trimming shortened V by 3 bases and J by 0 bases, and 6 bases separated the two germline ends. This CDR3 is 12 amino acids long. In DNA, the CDR3 is TGCAGTGCTAGTAGCGACTCCTACGAGCAGTACTTC. Translation gives CSASSDSYEQYF.

This clonotype was picked up many times. This rearrangement joins TRBV20-1 to TRBJ2-7; D is perhaps TRBD1 or TRBD2 (6 bases each). The germline V and J ends were trimmed by 5 bases and 6 bases, with 11 bases remaining between them. Germline lookup yields CDR1 DFQATT and CDR2 SNEGSKA (reference sequence). The length of the CDR3 is 11 residues. CDR3 sequence (DNA): TGCAGTGCTGGCGGGACAAGCGAGCAGTACTTC. Translating gives CSAGGTSEQYF.

This clonotype was seen repeatedly, ten times or more. The chain uses TRBV24-1 and TRBJ1-4; no clear D gene. CDR1 and CDR2 from the germline V gene are KGHDR and SFDVKD. The CDR3 runs to 13 residues. The V and J ends lost 4 bases and 8 bases respectively, with 10 bases between them. In nucleotides, the CDR3 is TGTGCCACCAGTGACCCGGGCGGGGAAAAACTGTTTTTT. This gives the protein CATSDPGGEKLFF.

Many counts were recorded for this clonotype. The V gene is TRBV7-2, the J gene TRBJ2-3; 7 nucleotides match TRBD2. Germline CDR1 and CDR2: SGHTA and FQGNSA. The CDR3 runs 19 residues. With V trimmed by 2 bases and J by 2 bases, 16 bases remained unmatched. CDR3 loop: CASSLLKAGYPSNTDTQYF. CDR3 coding DNA: TGTGCCAGCAGCTTACTTAAAGCGGGGTATCCCTCTAACACAGATACGCAGTATTTT. Drawing the rest from reference TRBV7-2 and TRBJ2-3, the complete variable domain is GAGVSQSPSNKVTEKGKDVELRCDPISGHTALYWYRQSLGQGLEFLIYFQGNSAPDKSGLPSDRFSAERTGGSVSTLTIQRTQQEDSAVYLCASSLLKAGYPSNTDTQYFGPGTRLTVL.

This clonotype came up many times. Mismatch with germline at one junction end may stem from a read error. The chain employs TRBV6-1 and TRBJ1-6; 9 bases match TRBD1. The CDR3 is 16 residues long. From germline, CDR1 is MNHNS and CDR2 SASEGT. CDR3 nucleotides: TGTGCCAGCAGTTTCACCGGGACAGGGTATAATTCACCCCTCAACTTT. It encodes CASSFTGTGYNSPLNF.

As to this clonotype: A read error is possible here, since a much larger clone lies one base away. This chain uses TRBV7-9 with TRBJ1-3; no clear D gene. The CDR3 consists of 14 residues. V gave up 5 bases and J gave up 0 bases, with 8 bases separating them. The germline CDR1 and CDR2 sequences are SEHNR and FQNEAQ (reference sequence). The chain's CDR3 is CASSPTLSGNTIYF. In nucleotides, the CDR3 is TGTGCCAGCAGCCCCACCCTCTCTGGAAACACCATATATTTT.

This clonotype was detected ten times or more. V gene TRBV4-1 combines with J gene TRBJ2-1; D might be TRBD2 (5 bases). The V end lost 1 base, the J end lost 8 bases, and 9 bases lay between the germline ends. CDR3 length equals 13 residues. Germline-derived CDR1 and CDR2 are MGHRA and YSYEKL. The DNA for the CDR3 is TGCGCCAGCAGCCAAGTGTCGGGGTATGAGCAGTTCTTC. Translating gives CASSQVSGYEQFF.

Turning to this clonotype: This could be a read error, since a much larger clone is one nucleotide away. The V and J genes are TRBV5-1 and TRBJ1-1; D possibly corresponds to TRBD1 (5 bases). The CDR3 length is 14 residues. Germline values: CDR1 SGHRS, CDR2 YFSETQ. This chain's CDR3 is CANSLFGGSTEAFF. The CDR3 coding sequence is TGCGCCAACAGCTTGTTCGGGGGTTCTACTGAAGCTTTCTTT.

In this sample, this clonotype turned up many times. This chain joins TRBV20-1 and TRBJ2-7, with TRBD2 matching over 9 bases. Germline-derived CDR1 and CDR2 are DFQATT and SNEGSKA (reference sequence). With 4 bases clipped from V and 3 bases from J, the junction kept 4 bases outside the gene matches. The CDR3 has 13 amino acids. CDR3 nucleotide sequence: TGCAGTGCTAAGCGGGGGGCGGACTACGAGCAGTACTTC. Its protein product is CSAKRGADYEQYF.

This clonotype was picked up many times. The J gene is TRBJ2-3, the V gene TRBV7-3; D is perhaps TRBD1 or TRBD2 (6 bases each). Trimming stripped 6 bases from V and 2 bases from J, with 15 bases between. The CDR3 sequence is 15 residues long. CDR1 SGHTA and CDR2 FQGTGA come from the germline V gene. The CDR3 protein is CASRRGASLTDTQYF. CDR3 DNA: TGTGCCAGCAGAAGGGGGGCCTCCCTCACAGATACGCAGTATTTT.

This clonotype was seen many times. The chain combines TRBV12-3 or TRBV12-4 with TRBJ1-2; 11 nucleotides line up with TRBD1. The CDR3 covers 15 residues. The V and J ends lost 5 bases and 8 bases, in that order; junction bases with no gene match: 10. The CDR3 protein is CASSQIPGQGEGYTF. The CDR3 coding sequence is TGTGCCAGCAGTCAAATTCCGGGACAGGGGGAGGGCTACACCTTC.

This clonotype came up many times. CDR3 sequence (DNA): TGCAGTGCTGGCGACACAGGGGGGTACCGGGAGCAGTACTTC. Its translation: CSAGDTGGYREQYF. The chain couples TRBV20-1 to TRBJ2-7; 8 positions agree with TRBD1. With V trimmed by 5 bases and J by 7 bases, 13 bases remained unmatched. From germline, CDR1 is DFQATT and CDR2 SNEGSKA (reference sequence). CDR3 length: 14 amino acids.

This clonotype was seen ten or more times. This rearrangement joins TRBV20-1 to TRBJ2-7, with 8 bases matching TRBD1. V shed 4 bases, J shed 2 bases, and the junction held 7 bases outside the gene matches. In germline, CDR1 is DFQATT, CDR2 SNEGSKA (reference sequence). This CDR3 is built from 14 residues. Here the CDR3 reads CSAKGTGEAYEQYF. CDR3 bases: TGCAGTGCTAAGGGGACAGGAGAAGCCTACGAGCAGTACTTC.

This clonotype was seen at least ten times. V usage is TRBV20-1 and J usage is TRBJ2-5; 9 positions match TRBD2. The CDR3 runs 15 residues. Germline loops: CDR1 DFQATT, CDR2 SNEGSKA (reference sequence). Trimming at V came to 7 bases and at J to 4 bases, leaving 13 bases not matched to a gene. CDR3 DNA: TGCAGTGGGGTTTTCGGTAGCGGGGGCCGAGAGACCCAGTACTTC. It is translated as CSGVFGSGGRETQYF.

This clonotype was detected many times. The V gene is TRBV7-2, the J gene TRBJ2-7; maybe TRBD2 (5 bases). Between the trimmed V and J ends, which lost 2 bases and 4 bases, there was a span of 6 bases. The CDR3 runs 12 residues. From germline, CDR1 is SGHTA and CDR2 FQGNSA. The CDR3 bases are TGTGCCAGCAGCTTAACGGGGTACGAGCAGTACTTC. It encodes CASSLTGYEQYF.

This clonotype was counted many times. The V and J genes are TRBV20-1 and TRBJ2-3, with D maybe TRBD2 (5 bases). The germline CDR1 and CDR2 sequences are DFQATT and SNEGSKA (reference sequence). This CDR3 is built from 16 residues. V was trimmed by 0 bases and J by 4 bases, leaving 17 bases between them. This chain's CDR3 is CSARDGLRVVADTQYF. For the CDR3, the DNA is TGCAGTGCTAGAGATGGGTTGCGGGTGGTCGCAGATACGCAGTATTTT.

This clonotype was counted at least ten times. The V and J genes are TRBV5-1 and TRBJ1-4; no clear D. The CDR3 length is 16 residues. CDR1 and CDR2 (germline): SGHRS, YFSETQ. V lost 1 base, J lost 1 base, and 11 bases lay in between. CDR3 sequence: CASSLMNTRTNEKLFF. CDR3 DNA: TGCGCCAGCAGCTTGATGAACACCCGAACTAATGAAAAACTGTTTTTT.

This clonotype has at least ten counts. The V call is TRBV20-1, the J call TRBJ2-7; D possibly corresponds to TRBD2 (7 bases). Germline V lookup: CDR1 DFQATT, CDR2 SNEGSKA (reference sequence). The CDR3 runs 13 residues. The V end lost 5 bases, the J end lost 4 bases, and 15 bases lay between the germline ends. CDR3 nucleotide sequence: TGCAGTGCTTCCTCTAGGGGGGGTTACGAGCAGTACTTC. Translated: CSASSRGGYEQYF.

This clonotype was recorded a few times. It is unclear where the CDR3 begins or ends on the DNA, so no DNA is shown, and the CDR3 is as TCRdb lists it. The V gene is TRBV5-5, the J gene TRBJ1-5. Germline values: CDR1 SGHKS, CDR2 YYEKEE (reference sequence). The CDR3 has 14 residues if both end residues are counted. The CDR3 sequence: CASSFGQGNQPQNF.